Following are 14 T cell receptor beta chains from one sample sequenced in a study of early T cells in non-severe SARS-CoV-2 infection. Using its own MiXCR run on the 5' RACE reads, TCRdb lists one record per CDR3 protein. The sample contains tens of thousands of distinct CDR3 sequences, more than 10% of which appear only once. The source material was whole blood, sampled at baseline. The receptors were gathered from an adult who was a healthcare worker with PCR-confirmed SARS-CoV-2 infection or an uninfected control (not recorded which). The donor label of this sample is uncertain.

Many counts were recorded for this clonotype. The rearrangement links TRBV7-3 to TRBJ2-1; D possibly uses TRBD1 or TRBD2 (5 bases each). The V end was cut by 4 bases, the J end by 5 bases, with 6 bases between. Germline V CDR1 and CDR2: SGHTA, FQGTGA. The length of the CDR3 is 12 residues. In DNA, the CDR3 is TGTGCCAGCAGCTCGGGACACAATGAGCAGTTCTTC. Protein: CASSSGHNEQFF.

This chain joins TRBV7-3 and TRBJ1-1; D is possibly TRBD1 (5 bases). Looked up from germline, CDR1 is SGHTA and CDR2 is FQGTGA. V was trimmed by 10 bases and J by 2 bases, leaving 14 bases between them. This CDR3 region has 13 residues. CDR3 amino acids: CATAGPLNTEAFF. The CDR3 DNA reads as TGTGCCACCGCGGGACCACTAAACACTGAAGCTTTCTTT.

This clonotype was picked up a small number of times. V and J are TRBV11-2 and TRBJ2-1; perhaps TRBD1 as D (5 bases). The CDR3 spans 13 residues. V was trimmed by 5 bases and J by 1 base, leaving 6 bases between them. Germline assignment: CDR1 SGHAT and CDR2 FQNNGV. CDR3 nucleotide sequence: TGTGCCAGCAGCGCAGGGTCCTACAATGAGCAGTTCTTC. Translating it yields CASSAGSYNEQFF.

This clonotype was recorded once. The CDR3 nucleotides read TGCGCCAGCAGTGACGGGACAGGGGTCACTGAAGCTTTCTTT. Protein: CASSDGTGVTEAFF. The chain uses TRBV10-1 and TRBJ1-1; 10 positions match TRBD1. Germline CDR1 and CDR2: WNHNN and SYGVQD (reference sequence). The CDR3 has 14 amino acids. Trimming cost V 3 bases and J 4 bases; bases outside gene matches: 2.

This clonotype was observed a few times. The rearrangement uses TRBV5-1 and TRBJ2-5; the D gene is possibly TRBD1 (6 bases). The germline V and J ends were trimmed by 6 bases and 4 bases, with 13 bases remaining between them. CDR3 size: 13 residues. Germline CDR1 SGHRS, CDR2 YFSETQ. This chain's CDR3 is CASTRDNTETQYF. The CDR3 DNA sequence: TGCGCCAGCACCCGGGACAACACAGAGACCCAGTACTTC.

V is TRBV29-1 and J is TRBJ1-1; no definite D call. V was trimmed by 4 bases and J by 4 bases, leaving 16 bases between them. The CDR3 is made up of 14 amino acids. Germline lookup yields CDR1 SQVTM and CDR2 ANQGSEA. As DNA, the CDR3 is TGCAGCGTTGTCTCCAGAGGTCGTCGCACTGAAGCTTTCTTT. Translating it yields CSVVSRGRRTEAFF.

The chain uses TRBV19 and TRBJ2-2; 7 nucleotides agree with TRBD1. In germline, CDR1 is LNHDA, CDR2 SQIVND (reference sequence). The CDR3 is 16 amino acids. Germline trimming cut 4 bases from V and 4 bases from J; bases unmatched to any gene: 9. This chain's CDR3 is CASSKITGTVTGELFF. In nucleotides, the CDR3 is TGTGCCAGTAGTAAGATAACCGGGACAGTCACCGGGGAGCTGTTTTTT.

The chain recombines TRBV7-6 with TRBJ2-1, with TRBD2 matching over 10 bases. J was trimmed by 6 bases and V by 4 bases; bases with no gene match: 6. CDR3 length: 15 amino acids. Germline V lookup: CDR1 SGHVS, CDR2 FNYEAQ. The CDR3 DNA sequence: TGTGCCAGCAGCTCAGCGGGGGGGTTTTTCAATGAGCAGTTCTTC. Amino acid sequence: CASSSAGGFFNEQFF.

This clonotype has a count of ten or more. The DNA for the CDR3 is TGTGCCAGCAGAAAACAGGGGGACAATCAGCCCCAGCATTTT. This encodes CASRKQGDNQPQHF. This chain joins TRBV6-6 and TRBJ1-5, with 8 bases identical to TRBD1. Germline CDR1 is MNHNY and CDR2 is SVGAGI (reference sequence). CDR3 size: 14 residues. Trimming took 6 bases from V and 3 from J; bases not matched to a gene: 4.

This clonotype was detected a few times. The genes are TRBV5-6 and TRBJ1-1; D gene ambiguous. The CDR3 consists of 13 residues. Trimming left V 0 bases short and J 7 bases short, with 10 bases between. Looked up from germline, CDR1 is SGHDT and CDR2 is YYEEEE. The CDR3 protein is CASSLVRRGEAFF. CDR3 sequence (DNA): TGTGCCAGCAGCTTGGTGCGGCGGGGTGAAGCTTTCTTT. Full variable domain (rest looked up from reference TRBV5-6 and TRBJ1-1): DAGVTQSPTHLIKTRGQQVTLRCSPKSGHDTVSWYQQALGQGPQFIFQYYEEEERQRGNFPDRFSGHQFPNYSSELNVNALLLGDSALYLCASSLVRRGEAFFGQGTRLTVV.

This clonotype was seen only a few times. The CDR3 DNA reads TGTGCCAGTAGTCGGATAAAAAACACCGGGGAGCTGTTTTTT. Its translation: CASSRIKNTGELFF. The chain joins TRBV19 to TRBJ2-2; D uncertain. V was clipped by 5 bases and J by 2 bases, with 9 bases between them. The V gene's germline CDR1 is LNHDA and CDR2 SQIVND (reference sequence). The CDR3 is made up of 14 amino acids.

This clonotype was detected ten times or more. The chain carries TRBV2 and TRBJ2-7, with 8 bases fitting TRBD1. The CDR3 runs 18 residues. The junction had 19 bases not matched to a gene; V was cut back by 5 bases and J by 4 bases. Germline loops: CDR1 SNHLY, CDR2 FYNNEI. The CDR3 DNA reads TGTGCCAGCAGTCGGAACCAATTTGGACAGGGACCTTCTTACGAGCAGTACGTC. Its translation: CASSRNQFGQGPSYEQYV.

This rearrangement joins TRBV6-6 to TRBJ1-2; D is unresolved. The V gene's germline CDR1 is MNHNY and CDR2 SVGAGI (reference sequence). The CDR3 has 11 residues. The V gene lost 5 bases and the J gene lost 3 bases, with 4 bases spanning the gap. The CDR3 region is CASSDYYGYTF. CDR3 sequence (DNA): TGTGCCAGCAGTGACTACTATGGCTACACCTTC.

The chain couples TRBV20-1 to TRBJ2-1; 16 bases align to TRBD2. Germline trimming cut 4 bases from V and 4 bases from J; bases unmatched to any gene: 13. Germline loops: CDR1 DFQATT, CDR2 SNEGSKA (reference sequence). The length of the CDR3 is 19 residues. The CDR3 DNA sequence: TGCAGTGCTACTACCGTCCCGGGACTAGCGGGGGGGACGTACAATGAGCAGTTCTTC. This gives the protein CSATTVPGLAGGTYNEQFF.